The rows below give T cell receptor beta chains drawn from one sample of a study of T-cell memory formation after mild COVID-19. TCRdb independently ran MiXCR on the 5' RACE reads; one entry per CDR3 protein. The profile shows under 50,000 distinct CDR3 sequences, about 28% of them singletons. Sequencing was done on a sample of PBMCs or a T cell subset sorted from them (not recorded which). The receptors derive from a man in his late teens or twenties who had mild COVID-19 (a few samples of this study predate the infection). Cell type and time point are not known. Each CDR3 is given with its conserved first and last residue. A D gene is named only where the DNA matches it firmly. Clone size is stated in some rows and not others, as once, few, many or a class when expanded.

. | TRBJ1-2 | TRBV7-2 | . | TGTGCCAGCAGCCGAGTGACGGCGTCGGACACCTTC | CASSRVTASDTF
TRBD1 | TRBJ1-1 | TRBV12-3/TRBV12-4 | . | TGTGCCAGCAGTTCAGGGGGCCCTGAAGCTTTCTTT | CASSSGGPEAFF
TRBD1 | TRBJ2-7 | TRBV5-4 | few | TGTGCCAGCAGCCGGCCGACAGGGGGAACGGACGAGCAGTACTTC | CASSRPTGGTDEQYF
TRBD1 | TRBJ1-2 | TRBV12-3/TRBV12-4 | few | TGTGCCAGCAGACATCCGGGACAGGGAGACCATGGCTACACCTTC | CASRHPGQGDHGYTF
. | TRBJ1-2 | TRBV20-1 | . | TGCAGTGCTAGAGATACCGGGAACTATGGCTACACCTTC | CSARDTGNYGYTF
. | TRBJ2-7 | TRBV6-2/TRBV6-3 | few | TGTGCCAGCAGTTACCGACATATAAACTACGAGCAGTACTTC | CASSYRHINYEQYF
. | TRBJ2-1 | TRBV6-5 | few | TGTGCCAGCAGTTACGGGTCGGGGGCTAGCTCCTACAATGAGCAGTTCTTC | CASSYGSGASSYNEQFF
. | TRBJ1-1 | TRBV7-8 | . | TGTGCCAGCTACCGAACAGGCGCCCCTGAAGCTTTCTTT | CASYRTGAPEAFF
. | TRBJ1-3 | TRBV10-3 | few | TGTGCCATCAGCCGAGGGAGAGAAGGGGGAAACACCATATATTTT | CAISRGREGGNTIYF
. | TRBJ2-2 | TRBV6-5 | . | TGTGCCAGCAGTTACTCGATCAGGGCCCCCGGGGAGCTGTTTTTT | CASSYSIRAPGELFF
TRBD2 | TRBJ2-5 | TRBV28 | . | TGTGCCAGCAGTTTCTTGCGGGGGGGCGGGGAGACCCAGTACTTC | CASSFLRGGGETQYF
TRBD1 | TRBJ2-7 | TRBV6-5 | . | TGTGCCAGCTCACAGGGGGCGGGTAACGAGCAGTACTTC | CASSQGAGNEQYF
TRBD2 | TRBJ2-3 | TRBV4-3 | few | TGCGCCAGCAGCCAAGATTTAGGACTAGCGGGGGCAGATACGCAGTATTTT | CASSQDLGLAGADTQYF
. | TRBJ2-2 | TRBV4-1 | . | TGCGCCAGCAGCCAAGATTTAACCCACGTACTGTTTTTT | CASSQDLTHVLFF
. | TRBJ1-1 | TRBV30 | few | TGTGCCTGGAGGGTGTTTGGGGTGAACACTGAAGCTTTCTTT | CAWRVFGVNTEAFF
. | TRBJ2-7 | TRBV6-5 | . | TGTGCCACAACAAGTCCCTCCTACGAGCAGTACTTC | CATTSPSYEQYF
TRBD1 | TRBJ2-1 | TRBV5-1 | . | TGCGCCATCAGCTTGGTAGGACAGGGTATCGATGAGCAGTTCTTC | CAISLVGQGIDEQFF
. | TRBJ2-2 | TRBV2 | . | TGTGCCAGCAGCAAAAGGGGGGACAACCCGAACACCGGGGAGCTGTTTTTT | CASSKRGDNPNTGELFF
. | TRBJ2-7 | TRBV5-8 | many | TGTGCCAGCAGCCCCCCCGGGGCCTACGAGCAGTACTTC | CASSPPGAYEQYF
TRBD2 | TRBJ2-1 | TRBV6-5 | few | TGTGCCAGCAGTCCTTCGGCCAGCGGGGGCTACAATGAGCAGTTCTTC | CASSPSASGGYNEQFF
TRBD1 | TRBJ1-5 | TRBV7-3 | . | TGTGCCAGCAGCTACCGGGACAGGTCGGGTTCGCAGCCCCAGCATTTT | CASSYRDRSGSQPQHF
. | TRBJ2-7 | TRBV12-3/TRBV12-4 | few | TGTGCCAGCAGTCTTGGGGGGAGTGAGCAGTACTTC | CASSLGGSEQYF
TRBD2 | TRBJ2-3 | TRBV28 | few | TGTGCCAGCAGTTTATGCACTAGCGGGGGGGACAGGGCAGATACGCAGTATTTT | CASSLCTSGGDRADTQYF
. | TRBJ2-6 | TRBV2 | . | TGTGCCAGCAGTGAAGGGGGCAGCTCCTCTGGGGCCAACGTCCTGACTTTC | CASSEGGSSSGANVLTF
. | TRBJ2-1 | TRBV28 | . | TGTGCCAGCAGTTTATTATTTCATGAGCAGTTCTTC | CASSLLFHEQFF
TRBD2 | TRBJ2-3 | TRBV2 | few | TGTGCCAGCAGGCGGACTAGCGGGGGGTCAGATACGCAGTATTTT | CASRRTSGGSDTQYF
TRBD2 | TRBJ2-1 | TRBV7-2 | . | TGTGCCAGCAGGGGTTACGGGACTAGTTCCTACAATGAGCAGTTCTTC | CASRGYGTSSYNEQFF
. | TRBJ2-7 | TRBV7-9 | . | TGTGCCAGCAGCCAAGTCCAGGGTTTCTACGAGCAGTACTTC | CASSQVQGFYEQYF
TRBD2 | TRBJ2-1 | TRBV6-2/TRBV6-3 | few | TGTGCCAGCAGTTACTGGCGGGGGAGCTCCTACAATGAGCAGTTCTTC | CASSYWRGSSYNEQFF
. | TRBJ2-3 | TRBV27 | . | TGTGCCAGTGGACCATCCCTTAGGACAGATACGCAGTATTTT | CASGPSLRTDTQYF
. | TRBJ2-2 | TRBV11-2 | . | TGTGCCAGCAGCTTAGATCTTTGGGGGCTGCGTCCGAACACCGGGGAGCTGTTTTTT | CASSLDLWGLRPNTGELFF
TRBD2 | TRBJ2-5 | TRBV5-1 | few | TGCGCCAGCAGCCTAGCGGGGGCGTGGGAGACCCAGTACTTC | CASSLAGAWETQYF
. | TRBJ2-4 | TRBV27 | . | TGTGCCAGTTCACAGGACAGCGTAAACATTCAGTACTTC | CASSQDSVNIQYF
. | TRBJ1-2 | TRBV9 | few | TGTGCCAGCAGCCTAGGACAGCCGTGGGGTGACTACACCTTC | CASSLGQPWGDYTF
TRBD1 | TRBJ2-5 | TRBV6-2/TRBV6-3 | . | TGTGCCAGCAGTTATACAGGGGCCGAGACCCAGTACTTC | CASSYTGAETQYF
TRBD2 | TRBJ2-3 | TRBV12-3/TRBV12-4 | few | TGTGCCAGCAGGGGATGGGTAGCGGGAGCTAGCACAGATACGCAGTATTTT | CASRGWVAGASTDTQYF
. | TRBJ1-1 | TRBV18 | . | TGTGCCAGCTCACCACCGTATAGCACGACTGAAGCTTTCTTT | CASSPPYSTTEAFF
TRBD2 | TRBJ2-1 | TRBV27 | . | TGTGCCAGCAGTTTCATTGGGGGGACTAACAATGAGCAGTTCTTC | CASSFIGGTNNEQFF
TRBD1 | TRBJ1-2 | TRBV12-3/TRBV12-4 | . | TGTGCCAGCAGCGGGGGACAGGGGAGATTCTATGGCTACACCTTC | CASSGGQGRFYGYTF
. | TRBJ2-7 | TRBV4-2 | . | TGTGCCAGCAGCCAAGATGGGGCTAGCGCGTACGAGCAGTACTTC | CASSQDGASAYEQYF
. | TRBJ2-7 | TRBV10-1 | few | TGCGCCAGCAGTGGTAGTTCCTACGAGCAGTACTTC | CASSGSSYEQYF
. | TRBJ2-1 | TRBV7-9 | . | TGTGCCAGCAGCTCCGGCTCCCGGGGACACAATGAGCAGTTCTTC | CASSSGSRGHNEQFF
. | TRBJ1-2 | TRBV6-5 | . | TGTGCCAGCAGTTACAGGGCAGGGGATAGGGGCTACACCTTC | CASSYRAGDRGYTF
. | TRBJ2-4 | TRBV29-1 | . | TGCAGCGTTGTAAAGCTAGCCAAAAACATTCAGTACTTC | CSVVKLAKNIQYF
. | TRBJ1-2 | TRBV4-2 | . | TGTGCCAGCAGCCAAGAACGGATGGATGGCTACACCTTC | CASSQERMDGYTF
. | TRBJ1-1 | TRBV14 | . | TGTGCCAGCAGCCCCGGACAGTACACTGAAGCTTTCTTT | CASSPGQYTEAFF